Listed below are T cell receptor beta chains from one sample, sequenced in a study of shared clonotypes between healthy human individuals. TCRdb's copy holds only in-frame clones and misses some; the assay was immunoSEQ multiplex PCR. The table has more than 850,000 clones, around three quarters seen once. The sample comprised memory CD4+ T cells from PBMCs. All receptors derive from a man between 18 and 29 years old in good health. Some clones in this sample may be carry-over from other donors' samples. The CDR3 runs from the conserved cysteine through the conserved F or W. D genes are given only for firm matches. Size values are once, few and many counts, or a class for expanded clones, and some rows have none.

D gene: NA; clone size: NA; J gene: TRBJ1-2; V gene: TRBV7-2; CDR3 DNA: TGTGCCAGCAGCTTATCAGGGACCAACTATGGCTACACCTTC; CDR3 protein: CASSLSGTNYGYTF
D gene: TRBD1; clone size: NA; J gene: TRBJ2-7; V gene: TRBV6-6; CDR3 DNA: TGTGCCAGCACCCTTAAGGTCAGACAGGGGGAAAACGAGCAGTACTTC; CDR3 protein: CASTLKVRQGENEQYF
D gene: NA; clone size: once; J gene: TRBJ1-2; V gene: TRBV5-8; CDR3 DNA: TGTGCCAGCAGCCTGGTGGAGGGGGGGCGCGACTATGGCTACACCTTC; CDR3 protein: CASSLVEGGRDYGYTF
D gene: TRBD2; clone size: NA; J gene: TRBJ2-7; V gene: TRBV29-1; CDR3 DNA: TGCAGCGTTGAAGGGGGGACACTAAGGGTAGCGGGAGAAACCTACGAGCAGTACTTC; CDR3 protein: CSVEGGTLRVAGETYEQYF
D gene: TRBD2; clone size: many; J gene: TRBJ2-3; V gene: TRBV6-1; CDR3 DNA: TGTGCCAGCAGTCAAGTGACTAGCGGGAGCGGCTCTACGCAGTATTTT; CDR3 protein: CASSQVTSGSGSTQYF
D gene: TRBD1; clone size: once; J gene: TRBJ2-7; V gene: TRBV28; CDR3 DNA: TGTGCCAGCAGCCAGCCTGGGACAGGCAACTACGAGCAGTACTTC; CDR3 protein: CASSQPGTGNYEQYF
D gene: NA; clone size: NA; J gene: TRBJ2-2; V gene: TRBV5-4; CDR3 DNA: TGTGCCAGCAGCTTGGTACCCGGGGAGCTGTTTTTT; CDR3 protein: CASSLVPGELFF
D gene: TRBD2; clone size: NA; J gene: TRBJ2-1; V gene: TRBV2; CDR3 DNA: TGTGCCAGCGGCGGGGGTGTCGGACTAGCGGGAGGCTCCTACAATGAGCAGTTCTTC; CDR3 protein: CASGGGVGLAGGSYNEQFF
D gene: NA; clone size: many; J gene: TRBJ2-5; V gene: TRBV9; CDR3 DNA: TGTGCCAGCAGCGTAGGAGTCCAGGGTGAGACCCAGTACTTC; CDR3 protein: CASSVGVQGETQYF
D gene: TRBD1; clone size: NA; J gene: TRBJ2-5; V gene: TRBV6-5; CDR3 DNA: TGTGCCAGCAGGGGACAGGGGAGGGAGACCCAGTACTTC; CDR3 protein: CASRGQGRETQYF
D gene: NA; clone size: few; J gene: TRBJ2-3; V gene: TRBV6-5; CDR3 DNA: TGTGCCAGCAGCTCATGGGCCAGCACAGATACGCAGTATTTT; CDR3 protein: CASSSWASTDTQYF
D gene: NA; clone size: NA; J gene: TRBJ2-3; V gene: TRBV6-6; CDR3 DNA: TGTGCCAGCAGTCCGACAACCAGCACAGATACGCAGTATTTT; CDR3 protein: CASSPTTSTDTQYF
D gene: TRBD2; clone size: NA; J gene: TRBJ2-7; V gene: TRBV7-8; CDR3 DNA: TGTGCCAGCAGCACGTTGAGTGGGACTAGCGGCTACGAGCAGTACTTC; CDR3 protein: CASSTLSGTSGYEQYF
D gene: TRBD1; clone size: NA; J gene: TRBJ1-2; V gene: TRBV28; CDR3 DNA: TGTGCCAGCAGTTTATTGGGACAGGGGATGATGGGTGGCTACACCTTC; CDR3 protein: CASSLLGQGMMGGYTF
D gene: TRBD1; clone size: once; J gene: TRBJ2-7; V gene: TRBV6-5; CDR3 DNA: TGTGCCAGCAGTAACCACAGGGGTACTAACGAGCAGTACTTC; CDR3 protein: CASSNHRGTNEQYF
D gene: NA; clone size: NA; J gene: TRBJ2-3; V gene: TRBV5-1; CDR3 DNA: TGCGCCAGCAGCTTCCCCGAGAGCACAGATACGCAGTATTTT; CDR3 protein: CASSFPESTDTQYF
D gene: NA; clone size: once; J gene: TRBJ2-1; V gene: TRBV5-4; CDR3 DNA: TGTGCCAGCAGCTTGGACCCCGGGATAGGCAATGAGCAGTTCTTC; CDR3 protein: CASSLDPGIGNEQFF
D gene: NA; clone size: many; J gene: TRBJ1-2; V gene: TRBV28; CDR3 DNA: TGTGCCAGCAGTTTAGGGTCGGACCCCTCTTACTTC; CDR3 protein: CASSLGSDPSYF
D gene: NA; clone size: NA; J gene: TRBJ1-2; V gene: TRBV6-1; CDR3 DNA: TGTGCCAGCAGTTCCCAGGGATATGGCTACACCTTC; CDR3 protein: CASSSQGYGYTF
D gene: NA; clone size: NA; J gene: TRBJ2-2; V gene: TRBV9; CDR3 DNA: TGTGCCAGCAGCCCACGTCCCCGGACGGGCGCGAACACCGGGGAGCTGTTTTTT; CDR3 protein: CASSPRPRTGANTGELFF
D gene: NA; clone size: NA; J gene: TRBJ1-2; V gene: TRBV19; CDR3 DNA: TGTGCCAGTAGTATAGGGGCGGCAGTACCTGGCTACACCTTC; CDR3 protein: CASSIGAAVPGYTF
D gene: TRBD2; clone size: NA; J gene: TRBJ2-7; V gene: TRBV11-2; CDR3 DNA: TGTGCCAGCAGCTTACGGGGGGGCTTCTACGAGCAGTACTTC; CDR3 protein: CASSLRGGFYEQYF